The rows below give T cell receptor beta chains drawn from one sample of a study of T cell changes during pregnancy in multiple sclerosis. Produced via immunoSEQ multiplex PCR; TCRdb's table is partial and in-frame only. The sample contains 60,000 to 65,000 clones, 92% of which appear only once. The material was peripheral blood, obtained in the first trimester of pregnancy. The receptor source for this set is a female donor with multiple sclerosis, enrolled in a pregnancy study. Each CDR3 is given with its conserved first and last residue. D genes are given only for firm matches. Size tells how often a clone was seen (once, few, many) or the class of an expanded clone, and some rows leave it out.

D	V	length	size	J	CDR3	DNA
TRBD2	TRBV7-2	15	-	TRBJ2-5	CASSDRGRAEETQYF	TGTGCCAGCAGTGACCGCGGGAGGGCAGAAGAGACCCAGTACTTC
TRBD1	TRBV6-5	15	-	TRBJ1-5	CASRSGTGSTQPQHF	TGTGCCAGCAGGTCCGGGACAGGGTCGACTCAGCCCCAGCATTTT
-	TRBV15	13	-	TRBJ1-1	CATSRRVNTEAFF	TGTGCCACCAGCAGGAGGGTGAACACTGAAGCTTTCTTT
-	TRBV6-1	15	-	TRBJ1-5	CASTPGDGSNQPQHF	TGTGCCAGCACCCCGGGAGACGGTAGCAATCAGCCCCAGCATTTT
-	TRBV9	15	-	TRBJ1-1	CASSVEGGEGTEAFF	TGTGCCAGCAGCGTAGAGGGAGGGGAGGGCACTGAAGCTTTCTTT
TRBD1	TRBV28	15	-	TRBJ1-3	CASSSAGTERNTIYF	TGTGCCAGCAGTAGTGCCGGGACAGAACGAAACACCATATATTTT
-	TRBV5-1	13	-	TRBJ1-1	CASSLSLPAEAFF	TGCGCCAGCAGCCTGAGCCTTCCCGCTGAAGCTTTCTTT
-	TRBV6-5	13	-	TRBJ1-5	CASSYSGPQPQHF	TGTGCCAGCAGTTACTCGGGGCCTCAGCCCCAGCATTTT
TRBD1	TRBV28	18	-	TRBJ1-4	CASSPTTGRARVRLELFF	TGTGCCAGCAGCCCTACGACAGGGAGAGCCCGCGTGAGACTTGAACTGTTTTTT
TRBD2	TRBV19	13	-	TRBJ2-7	CASSSGRLYEQYF	TGTGCCAGTAGTAGCGGGAGACTCTACGAGCAGTACTTC
TRBD2	TRBV5-8	15	-	TRBJ2-5	CASLPSGSRGETQYF	TGTGCCAGCTTGCCTAGCGGGAGCCGAGGGGAGACCCAGTACTTC
-	TRBV4-2	14	-	TRBJ2-7	CASSQVGIPGEQYF	TGTGCCAGCAGCCAAGTCGGGATCCCGGGGGAGCAGTACTTC
-	TRBV18	16	few	TRBJ1-5	CASSQVVAPTGQPQHF	TGTGCCAGCTCCCAAGTCGTGGCCCCGACAGGTCAGCCCCAGCATTTT
-	TRBV29-1	12	once	TRBJ2-2	CSVESTTGELFF	TGCAGCGTTGAGTCAACTACCGGGGAGCTGTTTTTT
-	TRBV12-5	13	-	TRBJ1-1	CASGLADSSRAFF	TGTGCTAGTGGTTTGGCAGACAGTAGTAGAGCTTTCTTT
-	TRBV19	14	-	TRBJ1-1	CASSITGSRPRAFF	TGTGCCAGTAGTATTACAGGATCACGTCCGAGGGCTTTCTTT
TRBD1	TRBV13	16	-	TRBJ1-4	CASSYYQQGTNEKLFF	TGTGCCAGCAGCTACTACCAACAGGGGACTAATGAAAAACTGTTTTTT
-	TRBV15	14	-	TRBJ2-7	CATSSGLTAYEQYF	TGTGCCACCAGCAGCGGACTAACGGCCTACGAGCAGTACTTC
-	TRBV29-1	12	-	TRBJ2-5	CSATDTLETQYF	TGCAGCGCCACGGACACCTTGGAGACCCAGTACTTC
TRBD1	TRBV7-9	14	-	TRBJ2-5	CASSSATGIETQYF	TGTGCCAGCAGCTCCGCGACAGGGATAGAGACCCAGTACTTC
TRBD2	TRBV29-1	12	-	TRBJ2-5	CSVGLAGETQYF	TGCAGCGTCGGACTAGCGGGGGAGACCCAGTACTTC
TRBD2	TRBV19	12	-	TRBJ2-3	CASSRIERDLYF	TGTGCCAGTAGTAGGATTGAGCGGGACCTGTATTTT
-	TRBV9	15	-	TRBJ2-1	CASSVVGSSYNEQFF	TGTGCCAGCAGCGTAGTCGGGAGCTCCTACAATGAGCAGTTCTTC
TRBD2	TRBV14	15	-	TRBJ2-1	CASSQEALAGGGQFF	TGTGCCAGCAGCCAAGAAGCGCTAGCGGGAGGGGGGCAGTTCTTC
-	TRBV5-6	12	-	TRBJ1-2	CASSWGGDGYTF	TGTGCCAGCAGCTGGGGGGGAGACGGCTACACCTTC
TRBD1	TRBV19	12	-	TRBJ2-5	CASATGRETQYF	TGTGCCAGTGCGACAGGGCGAGAGACCCAGTACTTC
-	TRBV6-1	11	-	TRBJ2-2	CASREVGELFF	TGTGCCAGCAGAGAGGTCGGGGAGCTGTTTTTT
TRBD2	TRBV19	17	-	TRBJ2-1	CASTSATSGKSYNEQFF	TGTGCCAGTACTTCAGCGACTAGCGGCAAATCCTACAATGAGCAGTTCTTC
-	TRBV6-6	12	-	TRBJ2-5	CASSRRQETQYF	TGTGCCAGCAGCCGGAGACAAGAGACCCAGTACTTC
-	TRBV11-2	14	-	TRBJ2-5	CASSPAVWKETQYF	TGTGCCAGCAGCCCAGCGGTCTGGAAGGAGACCCAGTACTTC
-	TRBV5-5	17	-	TRBJ1-3	CASSLGGTPRSGNTIYF	TGTGCCAGCAGCTTGGGGGGGACTCCGCGATCAGGAAACACCATATATTTT
-	TRBV27	13	-	TRBJ2-1	CASSLGLPNGQFF	TGTGCCAGCAGTTTAGGGCTCCCCAACGGGCAGTTCTTC
-	TRBV2	14	-	TRBJ2-7	CASSVREATYEQYF	TGTGCCAGCAGTGTGAGGGAAGCCACCTACGAGCAGTACTTC
TRBD1	TRBV28	19	once	TRBJ2-1	CASSFRTGSASMFYNEQFF	TGTGCCAGCAGTTTCCGGACAGGGAGCGCGTCGATGTTCTACAATGAGCAGTTCTTC
-	TRBV12-5	13	-	TRBJ2-7	CASVPDGTYEQYF	TGTGCTAGTGTCCCGGACGGGACCTACGAGCAGTACTTC
TRBD1	TRBV29-1	12	-	TRBJ2-7	CSAGQGSYEQYF	TGCAGCGCCGGACAGGGAAGCTACGAGCAGTACTTC
-	TRBV6-6	13	-	TRBJ1-1	CASSASGDTEAFF	TGTGCCAGCAGCGCCTCAGGGGACACTGAAGCTTTCTTT
-	TRBV18	14	-	TRBJ2-7	CASSPAYSSYEQYF	TGTGCCAGCTCACCCGCCTACTCCTCCTACGAGCAGTACTTC
TRBD1	TRBV28	15	-	TRBJ2-7	CASKLMGTATYEQYF	TGTGCCAGCAAACTAATGGGGACAGCCACCTACGAGCAGTACTTC